These T cell receptor beta chains were read from a single sample in a study of T cells in Graves' hyperthyroidism and ophthalmopathy. TCRdb redid the calling of the multiplex PCR reads with MiXCR, one entry per CDR3 protein. The sample contains roughly 360,000 distinct CDR3 sequences, approximately 12% of which appear only once. The sequenced sample was blood. The receptors were sampled from a man aged 30 to 39 with Graves' hyperthyroidism that later progressed to Graves' ophthalmopathy. Both conserved end residues are part of each CDR3. The order of the fields is V gene, D gene, clone size, J gene, CDR3 DNA, CDR3 protein. D genes are given only for firm matches. Rows give clone size only sometimes, using once, few, many, or a class for an expanded clone.

v_call: TRBV2; d_call: -; clone_size: many; j_call: TRBJ2-7; cdr3_nt: TGTGCCAGCAGTGAAGACGGCGGGGAGATCTACGAGCAGTACTTC; cdr3_aa: CASSEDGGEIYEQYF
v_call: TRBV5-6; d_call: TRBD1; clone_size: few; j_call: TRBJ1-2; cdr3_nt: TGTGCCAGCAGCCCCGGGACAGGGGTTAGTGGCTACACCTTC; cdr3_aa: CASSPGTGVSGYTF
v_call: TRBV11-2; d_call: -; clone_size: many; j_call: TRBJ2-1; cdr3_nt: TGTGCCAGCCGAATTCTTGGAGGGCCTTTTGGGAATGAGCAGTTCTTC; cdr3_aa: CASRILGGPFGNEQFF
v_call: TRBV7-9; d_call: -; clone_size: few; j_call: TRBJ2-7; cdr3_nt: TGTGCCAGCAGCCCCGGGATCGAGCAGTACTTC; cdr3_aa: CASSPGIEQYF
v_call: TRBV18; d_call: -; clone_size: few; j_call: TRBJ1-3; cdr3_nt: TGTGCCAGCTCACCCCAGAATAGGGCTGGAAACACCATATATTTT; cdr3_aa: CASSPQNRAGNTIYF
v_call: TRBV3-1; d_call: -; clone_size: many; j_call: TRBJ1-1; cdr3_nt: TGTGCCAGCAGCCAAGTTCCGGTCACTGAAGCTTTCTTT; cdr3_aa: CASSQVPVTEAFF
v_call: TRBV7-2; d_call: TRBD1; clone_size: many; j_call: TRBJ1-3; cdr3_nt: TGTGCCAGCAGCGCATGGACAGGGTCCGGAAACACCATATATTTT; cdr3_aa: CASSAWTGSGNTIYF
v_call: TRBV30; d_call: -; clone_size: many; j_call: TRBJ2-5; cdr3_nt: TGTGCCTGGAGCCTGGATGGAGGAGAGACCCAGTACTTC; cdr3_aa: CAWSLDGGETQYF
v_call: TRBV27; d_call: -; clone_size: -; j_call: TRBJ2-6; cdr3_nt: TGTGCCAGCAGTTTATTGCCAACTGGGGCCAACGTCCTGACTTTC; cdr3_aa: CASSLLPTGANVLTF
v_call: TRBV5-1; d_call: -; clone_size: -; j_call: TRBJ2-3; cdr3_nt: TGCGCCAGCAGCTACGGACAGACCGGTAGCACAGATACGCAGTATTTT; cdr3_aa: CASSYGQTGSTDTQYF
v_call: TRBV20-1; d_call: -; clone_size: many; j_call: TRBJ1-1; cdr3_nt: TGCAGTGCTCCCATGGCAGACCTCAACACTGAAGCTTTCTTT; cdr3_aa: CSAPMADLNTEAFF
v_call: TRBV7-2; d_call: -; clone_size: many; j_call: TRBJ2-5; cdr3_nt: TGTGCCAGCAGCATTAAGGGCCAAGAGACCCAGTACTTC; cdr3_aa: CASSIKGQETQYF
v_call: TRBV6-5; d_call: -; clone_size: -; j_call: TRBJ1-2; cdr3_nt: TGTGCCAGCAGTTACTCGTGGACTCACCTGGGCTATGGCTACACCTTC; cdr3_aa: CASSYSWTHLGYGYTF
v_call: TRBV5-5; d_call: -; clone_size: many; j_call: TRBJ2-2; cdr3_nt: TGTGCCAGCAGCTTGGCCGCCTGGGATGGCGCGAACACCGGGGAGCTGTTTTTT; cdr3_aa: CASSLAAWDGANTGELFF
v_call: TRBV5-1; d_call: -; clone_size: few; j_call: TRBJ2-6; cdr3_nt: TGCGCCAGCAGCCCAGTCCGGGTCCTCACCAACGTCCTGACTTTC; cdr3_aa: CASSPVRVLTNVLTF
v_call: TRBV28; d_call: -; clone_size: many; j_call: TRBJ1-1; cdr3_nt: TGTGCCAGCAGTTCTATGGGGGCTGAAGCTTTCTTT; cdr3_aa: CASSSMGAEAFF
v_call: TRBV7-6; d_call: -; clone_size: -; j_call: TRBJ1-3; cdr3_nt: TGTGCCAGCAGCCAACAGGGCTACTCTGGAAACACCATATATTTT; cdr3_aa: CASSQQGYSGNTIYF
v_call: TRBV6-1; d_call: -; clone_size: many; j_call: TRBJ2-1; cdr3_nt: TGTGCCAGCAGACCACAGGGCCAAACTTACAATGAGCAGTTCTTC; cdr3_aa: CASRPQGQTYNEQFF
v_call: TRBV10-3; d_call: TRBD1; clone_size: -; j_call: TRBJ1-2; cdr3_nt: TGTGCCATCAGGAGCTCGACAGGGGACTATGGCTACACCTTC; cdr3_aa: CAIRSSTGDYGYTF
v_call: TRBV25-1; d_call: -; clone_size: few; j_call: TRBJ1-1; cdr3_nt: TGTGCCAGCAGCGCGGGGAGAGCTTTCTTT; cdr3_aa: CASSAGRAFF
v_call: TRBV4-1; d_call: -; clone_size: few; j_call: TRBJ2-3; cdr3_nt: TGCGCCAGCAGCCAAGGAGGGTCAGGGGCAGATACGCAGTATTTT; cdr3_aa: CASSQGGSGADTQYF
v_call: TRBV10-3; d_call: TRBD2; clone_size: -; j_call: TRBJ2-1; cdr3_nt: TGTGCCATCAGTGTAGTGGGGGGGATGGATGAGCAGTTCTTC; cdr3_aa: CAISVVGGMDEQFF
v_call: TRBV2; d_call: TRBD1; clone_size: many; j_call: TRBJ2-2; cdr3_nt: TGTGCCAGCAGATTCTATTCAGGGGGCGCGGCGGCCGGGGAGCTGTTTTTT; cdr3_aa: CASRFYSGGAAAGELFF
v_call: TRBV2; d_call: -; clone_size: -; j_call: TRBJ1-4; cdr3_nt: TGTGCCAGCAGTGAAGAGACTGCCACAGATAATGAAAAACTGTTTTTT; cdr3_aa: CASSEETATDNEKLFF
v_call: TRBV24-1; d_call: -; clone_size: -; j_call: TRBJ1-3; cdr3_nt: TGTGCCACAAGAGACAGACTCTCTGGAAACACCATATATTTT; cdr3_aa: CATRDRLSGNTIYF
v_call: TRBV24-1; d_call: -; clone_size: -; j_call: TRBJ1-1; cdr3_nt: TGTGCCACCAGGGGGGCAGTGAACACTGAAGCTTTCTTT; cdr3_aa: CATRGAVNTEAFF
v_call: TRBV28; d_call: -; clone_size: many; j_call: TRBJ1-5; cdr3_nt: TGTGCCAGCAGTTTAGTACGGGCCGCCAATCAGCCCCAGCATTTT; cdr3_aa: CASSLVRAANQPQHF
v_call: TRBV5-1; d_call: -; clone_size: many; j_call: TRBJ1-2; cdr3_nt: TGCGCCAGCAGCCAAGGGGACGGGAACTATGGCTACACCTTC; cdr3_aa: CASSQGDGNYGYTF
v_call: TRBV12-3/TRBV12-4; d_call: -; clone_size: few; j_call: TRBJ2-2; cdr3_nt: TGTGCCAGCAGTTTTATTCCGGGCCGCGGGGAGCTGTTTTTT; cdr3_aa: CASSFIPGRGELFF
v_call: TRBV5-1; d_call: -; clone_size: many; j_call: TRBJ2-7; cdr3_nt: TGCGCCAGCAGCTTGGCCCAGGGTAACCACGAGCAGTACTTC; cdr3_aa: CASSLAQGNHEQYF
v_call: TRBV7-6; d_call: -; clone_size: few; j_call: TRBJ2-3; cdr3_nt: TGTGCCAGCAGCTTAGCGGCGGCAAACACAGATACGCAGTATTTT; cdr3_aa: CASSLAAANTDTQYF
v_call: TRBV12-3/TRBV12-4; d_call: -; clone_size: -; j_call: TRBJ2-7; cdr3_nt: TGTGCCAGCAGTCCCGGACAAGCCTACCAGCAGTACTTC; cdr3_aa: CASSPGQAYQQYF
v_call: TRBV5-5; d_call: -; clone_size: few; j_call: TRBJ1-4; cdr3_nt: TGTGCCAGCAGCAGGGCCTCAGGGGAGGCTAATGAAAAACTGTTTTTT; cdr3_aa: CASSRASGEANEKLFF
v_call: TRBV7-9; d_call: TRBD1; clone_size: many; j_call: TRBJ2-4; cdr3_nt: TGTGCCAGCAGCTTAATACCGACAGGGATGGACATTCAGTACTTC; cdr3_aa: CASSLIPTGMDIQYF
v_call: TRBV7-9; d_call: -; clone_size: many; j_call: TRBJ2-1; cdr3_nt: TGTGCCAGCAGCTTAGCAACGACGAATGAGCAGTTCTTC; cdr3_aa: CASSLATTNEQFF
v_call: TRBV5-1; d_call: TRBD1; clone_size: -; j_call: TRBJ1-3; cdr3_nt: TGCGCCAGCAGCTTACAGGGGGCTAGCTCTGGAAACACCATATATTTT; cdr3_aa: CASSLQGASSGNTIYF
v_call: TRBV12-3/TRBV12-4; d_call: -; clone_size: many; j_call: TRBJ1-1; cdr3_nt: TGTGCCAGCAGCCCTTGGGGAAACACTGAAGCTTTCTTT; cdr3_aa: CASSPWGNTEAFF
v_call: TRBV6-2/TRBV6-3; d_call: TRBD1; clone_size: few; j_call: TRBJ2-4; cdr3_nt: TGTGCCAGCAGGACAGGGGAGGCCAAAAACATTCAGTACTTC; cdr3_aa: CASRTGEAKNIQYF
v_call: TRBV7-6; d_call: TRBD1; clone_size: many; j_call: TRBJ1-1; cdr3_nt: TGTGCCAGCGGGCAGGGGGTGAACACTGAAGCTTTCTTT; cdr3_aa: CASGQGVNTEAFF
v_call: TRBV6-1; d_call: -; clone_size: -; j_call: TRBJ1-3; cdr3_nt: TGTGCCAGCAGCTTCGCTCGCGCAGACTCTGGAAACACCATATATTTT; cdr3_aa: CASSFARADSGNTIYF
v_call: TRBV20-1; d_call: -; clone_size: many; j_call: TRBJ1-2; cdr3_nt: TGCAGTGCCGTCGGTGACAGCTATGGCTACACCTTC; cdr3_aa: CSAVGDSYGYTF
v_call: TRBV24-1; d_call: TRBD1; clone_size: many; j_call: TRBJ2-1; cdr3_nt: TGTGCCACCAGTGAGCCTGGACAGGGGTACAATGAGCAGTTCTTC; cdr3_aa: CATSEPGQGYNEQFF
v_call: TRBV12-3/TRBV12-4; d_call: -; clone_size: many; j_call: TRBJ2-4; cdr3_nt: TGTGCCAGCAGTTTATGGGGGGGGGCCAGTAATCCTGCCAAAAACATTCAGTACTTC; cdr3_aa: CASSLWGGASNPAKNIQYF